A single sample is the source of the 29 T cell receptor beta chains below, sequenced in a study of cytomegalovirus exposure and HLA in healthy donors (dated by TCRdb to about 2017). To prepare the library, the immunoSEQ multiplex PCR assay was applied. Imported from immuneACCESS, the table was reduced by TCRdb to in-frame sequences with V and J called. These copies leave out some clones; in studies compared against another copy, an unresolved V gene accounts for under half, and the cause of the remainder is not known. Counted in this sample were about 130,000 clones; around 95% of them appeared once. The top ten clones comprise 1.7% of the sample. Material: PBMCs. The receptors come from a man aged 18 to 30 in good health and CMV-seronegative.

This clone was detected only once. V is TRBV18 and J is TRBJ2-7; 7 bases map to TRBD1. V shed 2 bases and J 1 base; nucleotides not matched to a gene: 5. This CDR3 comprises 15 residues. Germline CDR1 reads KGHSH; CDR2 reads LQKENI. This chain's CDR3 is CASSPDRDRSYEQYF. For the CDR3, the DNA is TGTGCCAGCTCACCAGACAGGGACCGTTCCTACGAGCAGTACTTC.

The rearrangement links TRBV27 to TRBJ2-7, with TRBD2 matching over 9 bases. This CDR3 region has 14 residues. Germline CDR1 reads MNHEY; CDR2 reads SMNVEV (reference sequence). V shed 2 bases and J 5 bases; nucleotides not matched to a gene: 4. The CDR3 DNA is TGTGCCAGCAGTTTAGTAGCGGGAGAAAACGAGCAGTACTTC. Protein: CASSLVAGENEQYF.

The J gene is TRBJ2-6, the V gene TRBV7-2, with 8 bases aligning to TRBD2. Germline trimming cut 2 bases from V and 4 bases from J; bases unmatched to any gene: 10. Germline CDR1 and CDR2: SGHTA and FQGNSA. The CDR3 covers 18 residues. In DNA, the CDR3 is TGTGCCAGCAGCTTATTGGCGACTAGCGCGGCCGGGGCCAACGTCCTGACTTTC. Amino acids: CASSLLATSAAGANVLTF.

The CDR3 here is CASSSRDRQRETQYF. The CDR3 DNA sequence: TGCGCCAGCAGCTCCCGGGACAGGCAGCGAGAGACCCAGTACTTC. This chain joins TRBV5-1 and TRBJ2-5; 8 positions match TRBD1. Unmatched junction bases numbered 8, after V lost 3 bases and J lost 4 bases. Germline V gene lookup returns CDR1 SGHRS and CDR2 YFSETQ. The CDR3 consists of 15 residues.

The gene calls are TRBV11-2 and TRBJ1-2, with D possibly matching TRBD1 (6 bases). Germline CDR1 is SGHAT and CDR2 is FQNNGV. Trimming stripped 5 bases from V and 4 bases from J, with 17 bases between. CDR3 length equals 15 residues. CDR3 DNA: TGTGCCAGCAGCCCGTCCAGGGGTGAAGGCTATGGCTACACCTTC. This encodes CASSPSRGEGYGYTF.

The CDR3 DNA follows: TGTGCCAGCAGCTTACAGGGCCAAGAGACCCAGTACTTC. This encodes CASSLQGQETQYF. The chain carries TRBV5-4 and TRBJ2-5, with a tentative D call TRBD1 (6 bases). Deletions cut 2 bases from V and 1 base from J, with 6 bases between. The CDR3 consists of 13 residues. Germline CDR1 and CDR2: SGHNT and YYREEE (reference sequence).

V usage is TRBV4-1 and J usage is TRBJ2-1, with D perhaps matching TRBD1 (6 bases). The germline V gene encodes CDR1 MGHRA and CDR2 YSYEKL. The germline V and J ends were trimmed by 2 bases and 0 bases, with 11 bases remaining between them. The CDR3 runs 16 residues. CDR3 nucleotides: TGCGCCAGCAGCCAAATAGGCAGGGGCTCCTACAATGAGCAGTTCTTC. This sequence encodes CASSQIGRGSYNEQFF.

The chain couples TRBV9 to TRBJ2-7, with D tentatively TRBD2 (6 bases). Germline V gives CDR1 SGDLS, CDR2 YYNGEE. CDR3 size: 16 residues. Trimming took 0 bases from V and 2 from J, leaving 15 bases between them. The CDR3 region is CASSVDVAGRAYEQYF. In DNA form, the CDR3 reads TGTGCCAGCAGCGTAGATGTGGCGGGACGGGCCTACGAGCAGTACTTC. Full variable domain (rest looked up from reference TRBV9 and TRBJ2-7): DSGVTQTPKHLITATGQRVTLRCSPRSGDLSVYWYQQSLDQGLQFLIQYYNGEERAKGNILERFSAQQFPDLHSELNLSSLELGDSALYFCASSVDVAGRAYEQYFGPGTRLTVT.

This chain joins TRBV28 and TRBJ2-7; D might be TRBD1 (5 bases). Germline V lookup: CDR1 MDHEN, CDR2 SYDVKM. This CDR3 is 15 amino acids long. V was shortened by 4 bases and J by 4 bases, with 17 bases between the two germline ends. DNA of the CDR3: TGTGCCAGCAGTTCCCCACAGGAATCGGTATACGAGCAGTACTTC. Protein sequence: CASSSPQESVYEQYF.

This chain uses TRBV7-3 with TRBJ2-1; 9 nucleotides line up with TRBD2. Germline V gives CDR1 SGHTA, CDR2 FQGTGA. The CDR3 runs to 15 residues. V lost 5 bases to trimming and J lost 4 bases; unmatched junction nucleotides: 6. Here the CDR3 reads CASSLASGTYNEQFF. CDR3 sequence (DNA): TGTGCCAGCAGCCTCGCTAGCGGGACTTACAATGAGCAGTTCTTC.

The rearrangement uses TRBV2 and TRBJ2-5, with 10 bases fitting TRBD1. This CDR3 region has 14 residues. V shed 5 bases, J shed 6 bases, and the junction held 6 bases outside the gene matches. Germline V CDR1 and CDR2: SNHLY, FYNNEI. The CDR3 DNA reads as TGTGCCAGCAGTAATCTGACAGGGGGCCAGACCCAGTACTTC. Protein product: CASSNLTGGQTQYF. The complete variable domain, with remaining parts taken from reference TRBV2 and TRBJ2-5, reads EPEVTQTPSHQVTQMGQEVILRCVPISNHLYFYWYRQILGQKVEFLVSFYNNEISEKSEIFDDQFSVERPDGSNFTLKIRSTKLEDSAMYFCASSNLTGGQTQYFGPGTRLLVL.

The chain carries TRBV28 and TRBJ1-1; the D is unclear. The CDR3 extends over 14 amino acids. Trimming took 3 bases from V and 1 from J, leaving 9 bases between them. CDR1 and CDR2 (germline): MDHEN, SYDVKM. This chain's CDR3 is CASSLSAGNTEAFF. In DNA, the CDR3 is TGTGCCAGCAGTTTGAGCGCGGGGAACACTGAAGCTTTCTTT. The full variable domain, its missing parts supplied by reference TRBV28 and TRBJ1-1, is DVKVTQSSRYLVKRTGEKVFLECVQDMDHENMFWYRQDPGLGLRLIYFSYDVKMKEKGDIPEGYSVSREKKERFSLILESASTNQTSMYLCASSLSAGNTEAFFGQGTRLTVV.

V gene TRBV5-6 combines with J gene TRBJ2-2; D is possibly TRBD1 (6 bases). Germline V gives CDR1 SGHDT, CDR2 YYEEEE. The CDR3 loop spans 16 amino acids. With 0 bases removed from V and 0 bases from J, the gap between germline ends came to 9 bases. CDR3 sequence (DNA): TGTGCCAGCAGCTTGGTGGCAGGGGCGAACACCGGGGAGCTGTTTTTT. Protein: CASSLVAGANTGELFF.

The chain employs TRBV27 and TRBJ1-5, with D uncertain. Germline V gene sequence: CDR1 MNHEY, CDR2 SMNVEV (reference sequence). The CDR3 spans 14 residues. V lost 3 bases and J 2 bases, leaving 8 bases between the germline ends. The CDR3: CASSFEGGNQPQHF. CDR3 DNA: TGTGCCAGCAGTTTCGAGGGAGGCAATCAGCCCCAGCATTTT.

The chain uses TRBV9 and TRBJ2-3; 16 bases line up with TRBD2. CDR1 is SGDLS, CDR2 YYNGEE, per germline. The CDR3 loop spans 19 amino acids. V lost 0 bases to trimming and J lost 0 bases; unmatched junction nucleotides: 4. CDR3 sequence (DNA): TGTGCCAGCAGCGTAGGGGGACTAGCGGGAGGGCGAAGCACAGATACGCAGTATTTT. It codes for CASSVGGLAGGRSTDTQYF.

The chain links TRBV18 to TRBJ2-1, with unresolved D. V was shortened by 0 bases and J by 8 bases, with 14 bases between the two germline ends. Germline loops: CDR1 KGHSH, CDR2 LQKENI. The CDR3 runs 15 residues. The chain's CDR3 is CASSPPGRPRDEQFF. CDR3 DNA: TGTGCCAGCTCACCACCCGGCCGCCCTCGGGATGAGCAGTTCTTC.

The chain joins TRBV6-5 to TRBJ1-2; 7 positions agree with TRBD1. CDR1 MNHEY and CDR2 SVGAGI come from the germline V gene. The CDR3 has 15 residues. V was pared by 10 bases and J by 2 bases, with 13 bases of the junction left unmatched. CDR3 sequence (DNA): TGTGCCACCATGAACAGGGGTTGGGCGAACTATGGCTACACCTTC. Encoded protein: CATMNRGWANYGYTF.

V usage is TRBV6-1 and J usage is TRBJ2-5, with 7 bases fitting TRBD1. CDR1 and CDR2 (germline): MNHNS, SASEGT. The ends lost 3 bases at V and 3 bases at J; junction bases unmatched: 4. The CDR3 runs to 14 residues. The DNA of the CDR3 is TGTGCCAGCAGTGACCCACAGGGGAAAGAGACCCAGTACTTC. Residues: CASSDPQGKETQYF.

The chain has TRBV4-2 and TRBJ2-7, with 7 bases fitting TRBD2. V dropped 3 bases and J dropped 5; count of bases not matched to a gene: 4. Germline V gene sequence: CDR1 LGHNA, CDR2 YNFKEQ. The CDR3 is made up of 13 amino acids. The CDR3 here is CASSQGGWDEQYF. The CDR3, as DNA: TGTGCCAGCAGCCAGGGGGGGTGGGACGAGCAGTACTTC.

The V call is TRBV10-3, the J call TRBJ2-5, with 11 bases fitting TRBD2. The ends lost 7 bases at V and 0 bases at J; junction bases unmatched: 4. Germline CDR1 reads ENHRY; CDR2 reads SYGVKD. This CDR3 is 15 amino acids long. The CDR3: CAIKPGLADQETQYF. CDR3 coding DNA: TGTGCCATCAAGCCGGGACTAGCGGACCAAGAGACCCAGTACTTC.

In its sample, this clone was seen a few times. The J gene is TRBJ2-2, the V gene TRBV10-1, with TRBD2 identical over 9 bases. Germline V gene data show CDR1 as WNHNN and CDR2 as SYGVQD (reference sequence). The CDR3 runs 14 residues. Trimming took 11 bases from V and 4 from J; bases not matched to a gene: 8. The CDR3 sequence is CARLAARGTGELFF. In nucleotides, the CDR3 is TGCGCCCGACTAGCGGCCCGCGGCACCGGGGAGCTGTTTTTT.

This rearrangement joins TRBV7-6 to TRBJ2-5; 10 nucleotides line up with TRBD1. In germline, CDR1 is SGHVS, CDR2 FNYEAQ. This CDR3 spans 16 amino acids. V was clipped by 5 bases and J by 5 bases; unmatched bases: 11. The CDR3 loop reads CASSVRDRGVFETQYF. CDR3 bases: TGTGCCAGCAGCGTCCGGGACAGGGGAGTATTTGAGACCCAGTACTTC.

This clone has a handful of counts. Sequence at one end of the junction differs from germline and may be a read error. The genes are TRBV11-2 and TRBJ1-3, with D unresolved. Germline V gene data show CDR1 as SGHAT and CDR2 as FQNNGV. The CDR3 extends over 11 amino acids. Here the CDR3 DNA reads TGTGCCAGCAGCTTAGTGGGCCCAACGGATTTT. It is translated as CASSLVGPTDF. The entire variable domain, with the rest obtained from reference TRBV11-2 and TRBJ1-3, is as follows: EAGVAQSPRYKIIEKRQSVAFWCNPISGHATLYWYQQILGQGPKLLIQFQNNGVVDDSQLPKDRFSAERLKGVDSTLKIQPAKLEDSAVYLCASSLVGPTDFGEGSWLTVV.

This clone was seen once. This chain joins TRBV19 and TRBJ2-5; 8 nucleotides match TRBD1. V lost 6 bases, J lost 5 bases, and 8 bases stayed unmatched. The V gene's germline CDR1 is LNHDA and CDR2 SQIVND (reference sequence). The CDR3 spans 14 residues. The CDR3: CASSVQGEWETQYF. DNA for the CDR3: TGTGCCAGTAGCGTACAGGGGGAATGGGAGACCCAGTACTTC. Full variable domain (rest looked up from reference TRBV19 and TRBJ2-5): DGGITQSPKYLFRKEGQNVTLSCEQNLNHDAMYWYRQDPGQGLRLIYYSQIVNDFQKGDIAEGYSVSREKKESFPLTVTSAQKNPTAFYLCASSVQGEWETQYFGPGTRLLVL.

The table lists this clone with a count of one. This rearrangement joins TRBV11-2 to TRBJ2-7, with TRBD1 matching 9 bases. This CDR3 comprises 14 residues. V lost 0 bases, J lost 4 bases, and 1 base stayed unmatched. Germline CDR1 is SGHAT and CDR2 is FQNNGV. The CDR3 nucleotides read TGTGCCAGCAGCTTAGAAGGGACAGGGTACGAGCAGTACTTC. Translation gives CASSLEGTGYEQYF. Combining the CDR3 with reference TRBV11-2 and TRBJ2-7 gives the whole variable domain EAGVAQSPRYKIIEKRQSVAFWCNPISGHATLYWYQQILGQGPKLLIQFQNNGVVDDSQLPKDRFSAERLKGVDSTLKIQPAKLEDSAVYLCASSLEGTGYEQYFGPGTRLTVT.

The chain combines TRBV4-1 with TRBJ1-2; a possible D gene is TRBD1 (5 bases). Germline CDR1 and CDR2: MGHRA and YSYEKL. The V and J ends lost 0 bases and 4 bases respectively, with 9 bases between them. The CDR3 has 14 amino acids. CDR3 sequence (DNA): TGCGCCAGCAGCCAAGAAGGGAGGGGCTATGGCTACACCTTC. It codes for CASSQEGRGYGYTF.

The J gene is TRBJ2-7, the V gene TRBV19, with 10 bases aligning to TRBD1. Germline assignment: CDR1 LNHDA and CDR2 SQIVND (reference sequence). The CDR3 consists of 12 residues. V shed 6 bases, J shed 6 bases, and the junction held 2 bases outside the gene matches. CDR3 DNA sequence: TGTGCCAGTAGGGGGGACAGGGGCGAGCAGTACTTC. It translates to CASRGDRGEQYF. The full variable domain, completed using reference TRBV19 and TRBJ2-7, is DGGITQSPKYLFRKEGQNVTLSCEQNLNHDAMYWYRQDPGQGLRLIYYSQIVNDFQKGDIAEGYSVSREKKESFPLTVTSAQKNPTAFYLCASRGDRGEQYFGPGTRLTVT.

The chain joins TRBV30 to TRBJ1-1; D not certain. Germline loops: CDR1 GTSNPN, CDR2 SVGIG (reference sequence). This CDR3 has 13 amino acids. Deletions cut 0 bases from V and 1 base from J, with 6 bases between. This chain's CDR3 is CAWSVLWNTEAFF. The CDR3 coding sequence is TGTGCCTGGAGTGTACTTTGGAACACTGAAGCTTTCTTT.

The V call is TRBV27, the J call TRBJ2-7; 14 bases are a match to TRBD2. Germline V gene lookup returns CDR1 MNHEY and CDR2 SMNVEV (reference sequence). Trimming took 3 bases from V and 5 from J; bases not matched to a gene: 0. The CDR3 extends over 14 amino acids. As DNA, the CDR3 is TGTGCCAGCAGTTTGGGACTAGCGGGAGACGAGCAGTACTTC. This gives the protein CASSLGLAGDEQYF.